This TCR beta chain was captured by sequencing in a study of CD8+ T cells in alopecia areata. Study-wide findings and caveats: Relative to mice, TCR sharing across patients was less clear, a difference possibly HLA-related. Clonality exceeded that of normal scalp in lesional scalp, most notably in alopecia totalis/universalis. Normal skin's resident alphabeta T cells are also sequenced in scalp samples. Many expanded lesional clones persisted in scalp and blood during tofacitinib.

Regarding this clone: Its target is unknown.

The treatment denotes: oral pan-JAK inhibitor, 5-10 mg twice daily. Sequencing templates came from extracted RNA that was reverse transcribed into cDNA. The data were produced by immunoSEQ multiplex PCR, yet TCRdb's version contains in-frame clones alone and is incomplete. The repertoire holds 190,000 or so clones, 45% to 65% seen once, with 3% to 3.5% in the top ten. The sample in question was CD4+ T cells sorted from blood, obtained at week 4, from a patient treated with tofacitinib. This TCR came from a human donor with alopecia areata.

The chain's CDR3 is CASSRSRTRQETQYF. DNA for the CDR3: TGTGCCAGCAGCCGATCAAGGACACGCCAAGAGACCCAGTACTTC. The chain joins TRBV7-6 to TRBJ2-5; D perhaps matches TRBD1 (5 bases). This CDR3 has 15 amino acids. Trimming left V 5 bases short and J 1 base short, with 14 bases between. Germline CDR1 is SGHVS and CDR2 is FNYEAQ. The full variable domain, rest sourced from reference TRBV7-6 and TRBJ2-5, is GAGVSQSPRYKVTKRGQDVALRCDPISGHVSLYWYRQALGQGPEFLTYFNYEAQQDKSGLPNDRFSAERPEGSISTLTIQRTEQRDSAMYRCASSRSRTRQETQYFGPGTRLLVL.